The clone carrying this TCR beta chain has only a few counts. As yet, its antigen is unknown. The CDR3 is 14 amino acids. V was pared by 5 bases and J by 2 bases, with 12 bases between. A second about 7 to 11 cycle PCR used barcoded and J-beta primers. One entry per CDR3 protein results from TCRdb running MiXCR on the 5' RACE reads. The sample lists about 1.1 million distinct CDR3 sequences, roughly two fifths seen once, with about 12% in the top ten. These data belong to a study of blood T cells in healthy people across ages. Study conclusions and caveats: Relative to aged donors, long-lived donors carried more naive CD4+ cells and displayed higher diversity. TCR beta diversity was tightly associated with the proportion of naive T cells.

The sequenced sample was blood. The origin of this receptor is a man younger than 35 in good health. The V and J genes are TRBV12-3 or TRBV12-4 and TRBJ2-5; D gene uncertain. CDR3 amino acids: CASSVMRPQETQYF. CDR3 in DNA: TGTGCCAGCAGTGTAATGAGGCCTCAAGAGACCCAGTACTTC.